This entry lists 18 T cell receptor beta chains sequenced from one sample in a study of shared clonotypes between healthy human individuals. Assay used: immunoSEQ multiplex PCR; TCRdb lists only in-frame clones, some missing. This repertoire shows about 980,000 clones, 60% to 85% found once; its top ten account for about 1.5%. What was sequenced was memory CD4+ T cells sorted from blood. Subset of the sample: CD45RA-negative fraction. Receptors originate from a man aged 18 to 29 in good health.

This sequence joins TRBV28 and TRBJ1-5; the D gene is possibly TRBD1 (6 bases). Between the trimmed V and J ends, which lost 11 bases and 0 bases, there was a span of 17 bases. CDR3 size: 15 residues. In germline, CDR1 is MDHEN, CDR2 SYDVKM. The CDR3 region is CALGGGGYSNQPQHF. Written as DNA, the CDR3 is TGTGCCCTTGGAGGCGGGGGCTATAGCAATCAGCCCCAGCATTTT.

The chain has TRBV6-1 and TRBJ2-5, with D possibly matching TRBD1 (5 bases). The CDR3 is made up of 16 amino acids. The germline gives CDR1 MNHNS, CDR2 SASEGT. Trimming shortened V by 0 bases and J by 5 bases, and 16 bases separated the two germline ends. CDR3 sequence: CASSEARWGGSETQYF. The CDR3 DNA reads as TGTGCCAGCAGTGAAGCGCGATGGGGCGGTTCGGAGACCCAGTACTTC.

The rearrangement links TRBV6-6 to TRBJ1-4, with TRBD1 identical over 8 bases. J gave up 5 bases and V 4 bases, and 6 bases lay outside the gene matches. CDR1 is MNHNY and CDR2 is SVGAGI in the germline V gene (reference sequence). CDR3 length: 15 amino acids. The CDR3 region is CASSSRQGRNEKLFF. The CDR3 DNA reads as TGTGCCAGCAGTTCCCGACAGGGGAGGAATGAAAAACTGTTTTTT.

Comment on this clone: This sample includes further DNA sequences coding for the same CDR3. The gene calls are TRBV30 and TRBJ1-3; D gene uncertain. Trimming removed 6 bases from V and 0 bases from J, with 3 bases in between. CDR1 is GTSNPN, CDR2 SVGIG, per germline (reference sequence). The CDR3 is 11 amino acids. For the CDR3, the DNA is TGTGCCTGTCCCTCTGGAAACACCATATATTTT. It yields the protein CACPSGNTIYF.

Only one count was recorded for this clone. The chain recombines TRBV5-4 with TRBJ1-4; D not resolved. Germline loops: CDR1 SGHNT, CDR2 YYREEE (reference sequence). Trimming removed 0 bases from V and 8 bases from J, with 11 bases in between. The CDR3 covers 14 residues. The CDR3: CASSLGGAKEKLFF. CDR3 coding DNA: TGTGCCAGCAGCTTGGGGGGAGCGAAGGAAAAACTGTTTTTT.

This chain links TRBV7-2 with TRBJ1-1; D may be TRBD1 (5 bases). V was pared by 1 base and J by 1 base, with 7 bases between. The germline gives CDR1 SGHTA, CDR2 FQGNSA. CDR3 length: 14 amino acids. CDR3 region: CASSLGQPNTEAFF. DNA of the CDR3: TGTGCCAGCAGCTTAGGACAGCCGAACACTGAAGCTTTCTTT.

The chain employs TRBV5-4 and TRBJ1-4, with TRBD1 identical over 9 bases. V gave up 4 bases and J gave up 8 bases; unmatched junction bases: 12. Per germline, CDR1 SGHNT and CDR2 YYREEE (reference sequence). There are 16 residues in the CDR3. This CDR3 is CASSPATGGVGEKLFF. CDR3 in DNA: TGTGCCAGCAGCCCGGCGACAGGGGGTGTTGGGGAAAAACTGTTTTTT. Looking up the rest from reference TRBV5-4 and TRBJ1-4 gives the full variable domain: ETGVTQSPTHLIKTRGQQVTLRCSSQSGHNTVSWYQQALGQGPQFIFQYYREEENGRGNFPPRFSGLQFPNYSSELNVNALELDDSALYLCASSPATGGVGEKLFFGSGTQLSVL.

The V and J genes are TRBV5-1 and TRBJ1-1, with 7 nucleotides matching TRBD1. The V gene's germline CDR1 is SGHRS and CDR2 YFSETQ. The CDR3 covers 15 residues. V was pared by 4 bases and J by 1 base, with 7 bases of the junction left unmatched. This CDR3 is CASSQRGLTNTEAFF. The CDR3 DNA is TGCGCCAGCAGCCAGAGGGGGCTTACGAACACTGAAGCTTTCTTT.

The chain has TRBV7-3 and TRBJ2-1; 11 nucleotides line up with TRBD2. J was trimmed by 7 bases and V by 5 bases; bases with no gene match: 7. The CDR3 runs to 15 residues. Germline lookup yields CDR1 SGHTA and CDR2 FQGTGA. In nucleotides, the CDR3 is TGTGCCAGCAGCCTCGCCCTAGCGGGGGGAAATGAGCAGTTCTTC. It is translated as CASSLALAGGNEQFF.

This chain joins TRBV15 and TRBJ1-1, with D hard to call. The CDR3 totals 15 residues. Germline V gene data show CDR1 as LNHNV and CDR2 as YYDKDF (reference sequence). V lost 0 bases and J 5 bases, leaving 13 bases between the germline ends. CDR3 sequence: CATSRETQGRTEAFF. The DNA of the CDR3 is TGTGCCACCAGCAGAGAGACACAAGGACGGACTGAAGCTTTCTTT.

The V and J genes are TRBV7-2 and TRBJ2-3; possible D gene TRBD2, 7 bases. The CDR3 length is 17 residues. Germline V gene sequence: CDR1 SGHTA, CDR2 FQGNSA. V lost 5 bases to trimming and J lost 3 bases, with 21 bases between them. CDR3 coding DNA: TGTGCCAGCAGCCGAAGAAGGGGGGCTAGCGGTACAGATACGCAGTATTTT. This codes for CASSRRRGASGTDTQYF. The full variable domain, in which reference TRBV7-2 and TRBJ2-3 provide the parts outside the CDR3, is GAGVSQSPSNKVTEKGKDVELRCDPISGHTALYWYRQSLGQGLEFLIYFQGNSAPDKSGLPSDRFSAERTGGSVSTLTIQRTQQEDSAVYLCASSRRRGASGTDTQYFGPGTRLTVL.

The V and J genes are TRBV5-6 and TRBJ1-1, with D hard to call. This CDR3 contains 13 residues. CDR1 and CDR2 (germline): SGHDT, YYEEEE. Trimming shortened V by 5 bases and J by 6 bases, and 14 bases separated the two germline ends. DNA of the CDR3: TGTGCCAGCAGATATTCAGGTGGCGCTGAAGCTTTCTTT. It encodes CASRYSGGAEAFF.

In its sample, this clone was seen once. The chain links TRBV19 to TRBJ1-2, with D perhaps TRBD1 (5 bases). CDR1 and CDR2 (germline): LNHDA, SQIVND (reference sequence). Trimming removed 3 bases at V and 1 base at J, with 12 bases between. CDR3 length: 15 amino acids. The CDR3 protein is CASSILQGLNYGYTF. As DNA, the CDR3 is TGTGCCAGTAGTATCTTGCAGGGCCTTAACTATGGCTACACCTTC.

The DNA for the CDR3 is TGTGCCAGCATTGTAGCGCCGAGGGCTGAAGCTTTCTTT. It translates to CASIVAPRAEAFF. This sequence joins TRBV2 and TRBJ1-1; no firm D call. The ends were cut back, 7 bases at V and 6 bases at J, with 15 bases in the middle. The CDR3 contains 13 residues. Germline V gene data show CDR1 as SNHLY and CDR2 as FYNNEI.

V usage is TRBV2 and J usage is TRBJ1-1, with D uncertain. The CDR3 is made up of 12 amino acids. V lost 7 bases and J lost 0, with 6 bases in between. Germline V gene data show CDR1 as SNHLY and CDR2 as FYNNEI. The CDR3: CASTQLNTEAFF. For the CDR3, the DNA is TGTGCCAGCACCCAGTTGAACACTGAAGCTTTCTTT.

This chain joins TRBV5-4 and TRBJ2-2; tentative D call: TRBD1 (5 bases). The germline CDR1 and CDR2 sequences are SGHNT and YYREEE (reference sequence). The CDR3 length is 16 residues. Trimming pared 5 bases from V and 2 bases from J, leaving 16 bases between. DNA for the CDR3: TGTGCCAGCAGTTCGATGACAGCCCTAAACACCGGGGAGCTGTTTTTT. Translated, it gives CASSSMTALNTGELFF.

Of note for this clone: A clone one base away is much larger, so this may be a read error. The genes are TRBV2 and TRBJ1-2; weak D call: TRBD1 (5 bases). With 5 bases removed from V and 2 bases from J, the gap between germline ends came to 9 bases. Germline values: CDR1 SNHLY, CDR2 FYNNEI. This CDR3 has 13 residues. The DNA for the CDR3 is TGTGCCAGCAGTTCGACAGAGAACTATGGCTACACCTTC. It translates to CASSSTENYGYTF.

This rearrangement joins TRBV19 to TRBJ1-4; D is unresolved. The CDR3 totals 14 residues. Germline V gives CDR1 LNHDA, CDR2 SQIVND (reference sequence). Trimming cost V 6 bases and J 7 bases, with 15 bases left between them. CDR3 DNA: TGTGCCAGTAGCTATGGATACACGGGTGAAAAACTGTTTTTT. Translated: CASSYGYTGEKLFF.